The rows below give T cell receptor beta chains drawn from one sample of a study of Ad26.COV2.S vaccination and SARS-CoV-2 variants. Using immunoSEQ multiplex PCR, the repertoire was profiled, and TCRdb retains in-frame clones only, with some absent. The sample holds 300,000 to 400,000 clones, 88% seen once. Sequences were derived from peripheral blood, sampled in a trial of Ad26.COV2.S vaccine versus placebo. The receptors were gathered from a person aged 18 to 65 who received the Ad26.COV2.S COVID-19 vaccine or a placebo. CDR3s include the opening cysteine and the closing phenylalanine or tryptophan. The D gene is left open where the match is weak. Clone size is stated in some rows and not others, as once, few, many or a class when expanded.

v_call: TRBV9
d_call: TRBD2
clone_size: .
j_call: TRBJ2-5
cdr3_aa: CASSVAIAGVGGETQYF
cdr3_nt: TGTGCCAGCAGCGTAGCGATAGCGGGAGTAGGGGGAGAGACCCAGTACTTC

v_call: TRBV10-2
d_call: .
clone_size: few
j_call: TRBJ1-1
cdr3_aa: CASSRDTYTEAFF
cdr3_nt: TGCGCCAGCAGCCGTGACACGTACACTGAAGCTTTCTTT

v_call: TRBV3-1/TRBV3-2
d_call: .
clone_size: .
j_call: TRBJ1-5
cdr3_aa: CASSQGSQPQHF
cdr3_nt: TGTGCCAGCAGCCAAGGCAGTCAGCCCCAGCATTTT

v_call: TRBV19
d_call: TRBD1
clone_size: .
j_call: TRBJ1-2
cdr3_aa: CASSIIGGASDYGYTF
cdr3_nt: TGTGCCAGTAGTATAATAGGGGGCGCGAGTGACTATGGCTACACCTTC

v_call: TRBV18
d_call: .
clone_size: .
j_call: TRBJ1-1
cdr3_aa: CASSPFGESEAFF
cdr3_nt: TGTGCCAGCTCACCATTCGGAGAGTCTGAAGCTTTCTTT

v_call: TRBV30
d_call: .
clone_size: .
j_call: TRBJ2-2
cdr3_aa: CAWSVLRAGSTGELFF
cdr3_nt: TGTGCCTGGAGTGTACTAAGGGCAGGGTCCACCGGGGAGCTGTTTTTT

v_call: TRBV6-5
d_call: .
clone_size: .
j_call: TRBJ2-1
cdr3_aa: CASPAGAYYNEQFF
cdr3_nt: TGTGCCAGCCCCGCGGGGGCTTACTACAATGAGCAGTTCTTC

v_call: TRBV24-1
d_call: TRBD1
clone_size: .
j_call: TRBJ2-3
cdr3_aa: CATRGTGGEADTQYF
cdr3_nt: TGTGCCACCAGAGGGACAGGGGGAGAGGCAGATACGCAGTATTTT

v_call: TRBV4-3
d_call: .
clone_size: .
j_call: TRBJ1-2
cdr3_aa: CASSHRGERNGYTF
cdr3_nt: TGCGCCAGCAGCCACAGAGGGGAACGAAATGGCTACACCTTC

v_call: TRBV7-3
d_call: .
clone_size: .
j_call: TRBJ2-5
cdr3_aa: CASSQGDGQETQYF
cdr3_nt: TGTGCCAGCAGCCAAGGGGACGGGCAAGAGACCCAGTACTTC

v_call: TRBV11-1
d_call: .
clone_size: .
j_call: TRBJ2-1
cdr3_aa: CASSLAGPRYNEQFF
cdr3_nt: TGTGCCAGCAGCTTAGCCGGGCCTCGCTACAATGAGCAGTTCTTC

v_call: TRBV2
d_call: TRBD2
clone_size: .
j_call: TRBJ2-2
cdr3_aa: CASSEGSGGLNTGELFF
cdr3_nt: TGTGCCAGCAGTGAGGGTAGCGGGGGCCTTAACACCGGGGAGCTGTTTTTT

v_call: TRBV28
d_call: TRBD1
clone_size: .
j_call: TRBJ1-1
cdr3_aa: CASSLTDRVNTEAFF
cdr3_nt: TGTGCCAGCAGTTTAACCGACAGGGTAAACACTGAAGCTTTCTTT

v_call: TRBV6-4
d_call: .
clone_size: few
j_call: TRBJ1-3
cdr3_aa: CASSDSDRTGNTIYF
cdr3_nt: TGTGCCAGCAGTGACTCCGACAGAACTGGAAACACCATATATTTT

v_call: TRBV23-1
d_call: .
clone_size: .
j_call: TRBJ2-5
cdr3_aa: CASSPMGGPETQYF
cdr3_nt: TGCGCCAGCAGTCCAATGGGGGGCCCAGAGACCCAGTACTTC

v_call: TRBV28
d_call: .
clone_size: .
j_call: TRBJ1-4
cdr3_aa: CASRTTGSGEKLFF
cdr3_nt: TGTGCCAGCAGAACGACCGGGAGCGGTGAAAAACTGTTTTTT

v_call: TRBV7-2
d_call: TRBD1
clone_size: .
j_call: TRBJ1-6
cdr3_aa: CASSSKASGTGGSPLHF
cdr3_nt: TGTGCCAGCAGCTCAAAAGCCTCGGGGACAGGGGGCTCACCCCTCCACTTT

v_call: TRBV19
d_call: .
clone_size: .
j_call: TRBJ2-1
cdr3_aa: CASSSTARSYNEQFF
cdr3_nt: TGTGCCAGTAGTTCGACGGCACGCTCCTACAATGAGCAGTTCTTC

v_call: TRBV6-4
d_call: .
clone_size: .
j_call: TRBJ2-3
cdr3_aa: CASSSSSSTDTQYF
cdr3_nt: TGTGCCAGCAGTTCATCCTCTAGCACAGATACGCAGTATTTT

v_call: TRBV12-3/TRBV12-4
d_call: .
clone_size: .
j_call: TRBJ1-1
cdr3_aa: CASSLDRVTEAFF
cdr3_nt: TGTGCCAGCAGTTTAGACAGGGTAACTGAAGCTTTCTTT

v_call: TRBV14
d_call: .
clone_size: .
j_call: TRBJ1-2
cdr3_aa: CASSPVQGNYGYTF
cdr3_nt: TGTGCCAGCAGCCCCGTCCAGGGGAACTATGGCTACACCTTC

v_call: TRBV7-2
d_call: TRBD2
clone_size: .
j_call: TRBJ2-1
cdr3_aa: CASSLVWGRAYNEQFF
cdr3_nt: TGTGCCAGCAGCTTAGTATGGGGGAGGGCTTACAATGAGCAGTTCTTC

v_call: TRBV18
d_call: TRBD1
clone_size: .
j_call: TRBJ2-2
cdr3_aa: CASSLVGTGGDLNTGELFF
cdr3_nt: TGTGCCAGCTCACTTGTCGGGACAGGGGGCGATCTAAACACCGGGGAGCTGTTTTTT